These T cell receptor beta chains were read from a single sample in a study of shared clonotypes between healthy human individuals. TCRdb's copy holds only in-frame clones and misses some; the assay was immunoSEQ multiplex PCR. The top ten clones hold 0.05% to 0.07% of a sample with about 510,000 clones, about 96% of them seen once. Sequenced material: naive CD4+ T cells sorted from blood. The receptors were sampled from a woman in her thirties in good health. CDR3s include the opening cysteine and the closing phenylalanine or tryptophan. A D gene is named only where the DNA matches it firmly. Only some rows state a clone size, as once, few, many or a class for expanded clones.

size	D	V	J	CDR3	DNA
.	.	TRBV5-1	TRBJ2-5	CASSLLGQETQYF	TGCGCCAGCAGCTTGCTCGGTCAAGAGACCCAGTACTTC
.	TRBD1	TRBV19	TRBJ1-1	CASSIQGAQSEAFF	TGTGCCAGTAGTATACAGGGGGCGCAGTCTGAAGCTTTCTTT
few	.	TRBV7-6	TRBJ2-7	CASSLQRDSYEQYF	TGTGCCAGCAGCTTGCAACGGGACTCCTACGAGCAGTACTTC
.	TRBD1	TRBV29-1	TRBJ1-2	CSVDFPGQHFYGYTF	TGCAGCGTTGATTTCCCGGGACAGCACTTCTATGGCTACACCTTC
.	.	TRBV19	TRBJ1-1	CASTFRGANTEAFF	TGTGCCAGTACTTTCAGGGGAGCGAACACTGAAGCTTTCTTT
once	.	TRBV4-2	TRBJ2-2	CASSEGTPNTGELFF	TGTGCCAGCAGCGAAGGCACTCCTAACACCGGGGAGCTGTTTTTT
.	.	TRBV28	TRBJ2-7	CASRSTSYEQYF	TGTGCCAGCAGGTCTACATCCTACGAGCAGTACTTC
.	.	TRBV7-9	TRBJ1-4	CASSSATLNDEKLFF	TGTGCCAGCAGCTCAGCAACACTTAACGATGAAAAACTGTTTTTT
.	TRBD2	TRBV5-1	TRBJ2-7	CASSLVPGGLAGEKFYEQYF	TGCGCCAGCAGCTTAGTGCCGGGGGGACTAGCGGGAGAGAAATTCTACGAGCAGTACTTC
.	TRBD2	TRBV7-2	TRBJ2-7	CASSLVRLAGGLSYEQYF	TGTGCCAGCAGCTTAGTAAGGCTAGCGGGAGGTCTCTCCTACGAGCAGTACTTC
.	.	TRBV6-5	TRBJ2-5	CASSVEVQETQYF	TGTGCCAGCAGTGTGGAGGTCCAAGAGACCCAGTACTTC
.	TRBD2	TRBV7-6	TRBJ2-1	CASSLVGGTNNEQFF	TGTGCCAGCAGCTTGGTGGGAGGGACTAACAATGAGCAGTTCTTC
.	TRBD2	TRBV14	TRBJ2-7	CASSQDWLAGASVQYF	TGTGCCAGCAGCCAAGATTGGCTAGCGGGAGCATCAGTGCAGTACTTC
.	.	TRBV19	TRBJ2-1	CASSARPARGIGRLTRAYNEQFF	TGTGCCAGTAGTGCGCGCCCGGCCAGGGGTATTGGGCGCCTCACCCGCGCCTACAATGAGCAGTTCTTC